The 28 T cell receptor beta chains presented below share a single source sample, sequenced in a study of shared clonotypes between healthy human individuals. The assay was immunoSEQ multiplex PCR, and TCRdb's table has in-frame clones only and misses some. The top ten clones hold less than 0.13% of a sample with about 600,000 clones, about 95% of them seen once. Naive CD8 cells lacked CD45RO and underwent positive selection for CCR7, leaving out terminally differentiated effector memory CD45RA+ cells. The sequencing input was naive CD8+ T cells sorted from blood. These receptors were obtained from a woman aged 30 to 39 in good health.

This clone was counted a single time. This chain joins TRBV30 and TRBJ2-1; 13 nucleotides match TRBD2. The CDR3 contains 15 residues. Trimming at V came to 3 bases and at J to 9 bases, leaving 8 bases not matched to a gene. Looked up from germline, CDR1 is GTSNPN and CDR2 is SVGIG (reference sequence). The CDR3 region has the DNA TGTGCCTGGAGAGATAGGACTAGCGGGAGCTTTGAGCAGTTCTTC. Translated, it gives CAWRDRTSGSFEQFF. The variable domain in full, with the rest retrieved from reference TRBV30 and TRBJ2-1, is SQTIHQWPATLVQPVGSPLSLECTVEGTSNPNLYWYRQAAGRGLQLLFYSVGIGQISSEVPQNLSASRPQDRQFILSSKKLLLSDSGFYLCAWRDRTSGSFEQFFGPGTRLTVL.

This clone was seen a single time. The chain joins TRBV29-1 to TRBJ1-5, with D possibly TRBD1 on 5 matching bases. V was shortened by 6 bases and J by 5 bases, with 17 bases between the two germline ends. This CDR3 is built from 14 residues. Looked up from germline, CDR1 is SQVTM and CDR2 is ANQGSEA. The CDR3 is CSVVSGKADQPQHF. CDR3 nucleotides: TGCAGCGTCGTCTCAGGGAAAGCGGATCAGCCCCAGCATTTT.

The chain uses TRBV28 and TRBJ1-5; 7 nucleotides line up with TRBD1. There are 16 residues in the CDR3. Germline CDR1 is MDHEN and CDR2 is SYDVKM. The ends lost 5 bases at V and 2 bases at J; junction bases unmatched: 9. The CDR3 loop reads CASSILGGGGNQPQHF. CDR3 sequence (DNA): TGTGCCAGCAGTATCCTCGGAGGGGGCGGCAATCAGCCCCAGCATTTT.

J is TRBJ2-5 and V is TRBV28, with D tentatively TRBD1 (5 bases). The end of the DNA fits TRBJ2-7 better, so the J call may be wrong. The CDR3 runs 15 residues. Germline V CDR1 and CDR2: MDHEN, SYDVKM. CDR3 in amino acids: CATTVQGLPSYEQYF. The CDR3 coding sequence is TGTGCCACCACGGTCCAGGGCCTTCCGTCCTACGAGCAGTACTTC.

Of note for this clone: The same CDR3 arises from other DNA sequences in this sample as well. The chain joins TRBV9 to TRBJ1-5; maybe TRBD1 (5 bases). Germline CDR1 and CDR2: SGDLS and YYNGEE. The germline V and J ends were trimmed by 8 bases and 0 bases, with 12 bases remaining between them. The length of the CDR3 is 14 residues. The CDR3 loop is CASSGGDSNQPQHF. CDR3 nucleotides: TGTGCCAGTTCCGGGGGGGATAGCAATCAGCCCCAGCATTTT.

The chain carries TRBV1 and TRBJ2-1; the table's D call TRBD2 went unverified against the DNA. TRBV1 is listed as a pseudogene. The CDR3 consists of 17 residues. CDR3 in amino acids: CTSSHRTSGRASNEQFF. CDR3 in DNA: TGCACCAGCAGCCACCGAACTAGCGGGAGGGCTTCGAATGAGCAGTTCTTC.

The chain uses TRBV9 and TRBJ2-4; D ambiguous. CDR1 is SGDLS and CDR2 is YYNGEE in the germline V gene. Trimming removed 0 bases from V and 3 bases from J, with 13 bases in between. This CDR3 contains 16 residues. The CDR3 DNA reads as TGTGCCAGCAGCGTAGGGATGGGCAGTGACAAAAACATTCAGTACTTC. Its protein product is CASSVGMGSDKNIQYF.

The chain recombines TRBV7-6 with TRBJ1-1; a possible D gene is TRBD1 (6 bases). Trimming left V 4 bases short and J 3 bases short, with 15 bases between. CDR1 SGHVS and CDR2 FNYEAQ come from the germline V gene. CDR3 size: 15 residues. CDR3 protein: CASSYGGGGHTEAFF. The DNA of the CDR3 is TGTGCCAGCAGCTATGGGGGTGGGGGCCACACTGAAGCTTTCTTT.

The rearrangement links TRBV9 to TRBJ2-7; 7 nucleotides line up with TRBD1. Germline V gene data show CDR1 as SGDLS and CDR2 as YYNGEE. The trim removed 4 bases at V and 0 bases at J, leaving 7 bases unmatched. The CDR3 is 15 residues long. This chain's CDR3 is CASSTDRVGSYEQYF. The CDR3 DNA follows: TGTGCCAGCAGCACAGACAGGGTAGGCTCCTACGAGCAGTACTTC.

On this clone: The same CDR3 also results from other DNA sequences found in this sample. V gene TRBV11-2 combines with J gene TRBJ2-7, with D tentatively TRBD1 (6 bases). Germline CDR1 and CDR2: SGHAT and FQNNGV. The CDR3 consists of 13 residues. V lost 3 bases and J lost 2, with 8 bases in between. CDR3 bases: TGTGCCAGCAGCTTGGCAGGGGCCTACGAGCAGTACTTC. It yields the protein CASSLAGAYEQYF. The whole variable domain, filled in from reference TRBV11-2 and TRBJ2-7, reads EAGVAQSPRYKIIEKRQSVAFWCNPISGHATLYWYQQILGQGPKLLIQFQNNGVVDDSQLPKDRFSAERLKGVDSTLKIQPAKLEDSAVYLCASSLAGAYEQYFGPGTRLTVT.

The CDR3 DNA reads as TGTGCCAGTAGTATACACAGTGGGGAAAAACTGTTTTTT. Protein product: CASSIHSGEKLFF. V gene TRBV19 combines with J gene TRBJ1-4; D unresolved. CDR1 and CDR2 (germline): LNHDA, SQIVND (reference sequence). This CDR3 comprises 13 residues. Trimming stripped 2 bases from V and 8 bases from J, with 9 bases between.

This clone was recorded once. CDR3 loop: CASSDGGYNEQFF. The CDR3 nucleotides are TGTGCCAGCAGTGACGGGGGATACAATGAGCAGTTCTTC. The chain recombines TRBV2 with TRBJ2-1; D perhaps matches TRBD2 (6 bases). V lost 3 bases to trimming and J lost 4 bases, with 7 bases between them. In germline, CDR1 is SNHLY, CDR2 FYNNEI. The CDR3 has 13 amino acids.

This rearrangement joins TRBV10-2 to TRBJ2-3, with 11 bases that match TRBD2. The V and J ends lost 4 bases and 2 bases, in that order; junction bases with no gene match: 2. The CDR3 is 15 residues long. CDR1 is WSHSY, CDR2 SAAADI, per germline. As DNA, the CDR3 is TGCGCCAGCAGTGCTAGCGGGAGGAACACAGATACGCAGTATTTT. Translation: CASSASGRNTDTQYF.

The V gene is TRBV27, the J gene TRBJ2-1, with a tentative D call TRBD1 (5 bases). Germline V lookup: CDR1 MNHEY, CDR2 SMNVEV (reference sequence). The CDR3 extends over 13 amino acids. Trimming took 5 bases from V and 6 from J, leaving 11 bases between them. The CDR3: CASSAQGPNEQFF. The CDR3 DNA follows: TGTGCCAGCAGTGCCCAGGGCCCCAATGAGCAGTTCTTC.

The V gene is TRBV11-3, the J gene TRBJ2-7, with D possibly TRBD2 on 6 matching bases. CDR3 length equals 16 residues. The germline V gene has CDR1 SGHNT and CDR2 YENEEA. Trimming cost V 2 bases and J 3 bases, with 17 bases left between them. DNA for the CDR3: TGTGCCAGCAGCTTAAAGTTCGGAGGGGACGGCTACGAGCAGTACTTC. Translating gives CASSLKFGGDGYEQYF.

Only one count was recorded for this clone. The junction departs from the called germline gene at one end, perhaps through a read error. CDR3 nucleotides: TGTGCCAGCAGCGTAGCGGGAGGGGGCACCGGGGAGCTGTTTTTT. Amino acid sequence: CASSVAGGGTGELFF. The genes are TRBV7-8 and TRBJ2-2; TRBD2 matches 11 bases. The CDR3 length is 15 residues. In germline, CDR1 is SGHVS, CDR2 FQNEAQ. Filled out from reference TRBV7-8 and TRBJ2-2, the complete variable domain reads GAGVSQSPRYKVAKRGQDVALRCDPISGHVSLFWYQQALGQGPEFLTYFQNEAQLDKSGLPSDRFFAERPEGSVSTLKIQRTQQEDSAVYLCASSVAGGGTGELFFGEGSRLTVL.

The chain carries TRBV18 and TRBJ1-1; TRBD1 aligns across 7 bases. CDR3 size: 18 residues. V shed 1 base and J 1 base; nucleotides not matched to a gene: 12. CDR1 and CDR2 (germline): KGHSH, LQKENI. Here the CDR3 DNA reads TGTGCCAGCTCACCACGGTTGGGGGGCCGGGACAGGAACACTGAAGCTTTCTTT. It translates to CASSPRLGGRDRNTEAFF.

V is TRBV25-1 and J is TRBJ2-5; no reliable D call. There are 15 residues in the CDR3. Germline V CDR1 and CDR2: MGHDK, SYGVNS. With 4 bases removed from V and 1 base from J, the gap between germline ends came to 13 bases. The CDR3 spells CASSARRWVQETQYF. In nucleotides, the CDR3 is TGTGCCAGCAGTGCCCGGCGATGGGTCCAAGAGACCCAGTACTTC.

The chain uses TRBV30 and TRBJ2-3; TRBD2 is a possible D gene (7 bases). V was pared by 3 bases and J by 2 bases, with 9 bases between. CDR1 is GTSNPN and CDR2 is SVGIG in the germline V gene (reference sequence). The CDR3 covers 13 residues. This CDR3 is CAWRGGATDTQYF. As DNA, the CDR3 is TGTGCCTGGAGGGGGGGGGCCACAGATACGCAGTATTTT.

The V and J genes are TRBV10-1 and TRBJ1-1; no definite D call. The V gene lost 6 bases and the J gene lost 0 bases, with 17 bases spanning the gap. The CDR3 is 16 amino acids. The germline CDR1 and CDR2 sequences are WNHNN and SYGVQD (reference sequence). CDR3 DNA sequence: TGCGCCAGCAGCGGAGATACACTAGGTGTGAACACTGAAGCTTTCTTT. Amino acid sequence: CASSGDTLGVNTEAFF.

The CDR3 sequence: CASSVGEVSSYNEQFF. CDR3 nucleotide sequence: TGTGCCAGCAGCGTGGGTGAGGTGAGCTCCTACAATGAGCAGTTCTTC. The chain links TRBV9 to TRBJ2-1; D uncertain. Germline loops: CDR1 SGDLS, CDR2 YYNGEE. The CDR3 totals 16 residues. Trimming shortened V by 2 bases and J by 0 bases, and 12 bases separated the two germline ends.

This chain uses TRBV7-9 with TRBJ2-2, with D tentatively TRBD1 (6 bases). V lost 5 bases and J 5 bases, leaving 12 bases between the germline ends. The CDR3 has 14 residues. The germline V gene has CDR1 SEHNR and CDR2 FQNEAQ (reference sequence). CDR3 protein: CASSPPDRTGELFF. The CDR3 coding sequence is TGTGCCAGCAGCCCCCCCGACAGGACCGGGGAGCTGTTTTTT.

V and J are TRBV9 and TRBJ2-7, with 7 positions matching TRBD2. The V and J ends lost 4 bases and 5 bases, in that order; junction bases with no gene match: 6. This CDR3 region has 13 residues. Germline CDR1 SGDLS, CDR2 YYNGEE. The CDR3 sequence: CASSKSGGDEQYF. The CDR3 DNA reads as TGTGCCAGCAGCAAATCGGGGGGTGACGAGCAGTACTTC.

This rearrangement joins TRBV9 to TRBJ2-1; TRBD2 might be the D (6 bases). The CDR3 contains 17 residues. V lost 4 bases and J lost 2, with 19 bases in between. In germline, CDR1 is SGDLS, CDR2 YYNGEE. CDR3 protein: CASSSTSRRETYNEQFF. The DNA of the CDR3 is TGTGCCAGCAGCTCGACCTCACGACGGGAGACCTACAATGAGCAGTTCTTC.

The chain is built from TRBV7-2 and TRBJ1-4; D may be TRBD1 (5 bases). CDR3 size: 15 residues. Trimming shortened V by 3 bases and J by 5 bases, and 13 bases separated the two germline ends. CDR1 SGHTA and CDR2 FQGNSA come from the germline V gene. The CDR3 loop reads CASSFFGDGNEKLFF. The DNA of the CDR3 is TGTGCCAGCAGCTTTTTCGGGGACGGGAATGAAAAACTGTTTTTT.

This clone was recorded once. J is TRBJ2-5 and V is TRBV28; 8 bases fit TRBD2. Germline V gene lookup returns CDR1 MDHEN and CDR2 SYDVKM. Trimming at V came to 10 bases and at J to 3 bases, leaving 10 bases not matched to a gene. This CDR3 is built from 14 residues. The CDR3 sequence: CAILLAGNEETQYF. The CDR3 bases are TGTGCCATCCTCCTAGCGGGCAACGAAGAGACCCAGTACTTC.

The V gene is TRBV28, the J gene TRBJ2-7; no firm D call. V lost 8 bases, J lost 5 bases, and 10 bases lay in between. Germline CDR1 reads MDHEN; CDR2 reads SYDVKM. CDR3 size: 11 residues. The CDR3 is CASSYRDEQYF. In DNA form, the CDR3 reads TGTGCCAGCTCTTATCGAGACGAGCAGTACTTC. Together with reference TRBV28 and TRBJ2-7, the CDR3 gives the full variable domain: DVKVTQSSRYLVKRTGEKVFLECVQDMDHENMFWYRQDPGLGLRLIYFSYDVKMKEKGDIPEGYSVSREKKERFSLILESASTNQTSMYLCASSYRDEQYFGPGTRLTVT.

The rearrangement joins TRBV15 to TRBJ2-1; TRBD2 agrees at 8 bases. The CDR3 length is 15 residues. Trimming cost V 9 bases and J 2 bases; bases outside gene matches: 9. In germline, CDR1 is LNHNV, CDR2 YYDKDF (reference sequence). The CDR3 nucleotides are TGTGCCACAACGCGGGAGGCTAGTCCCTACAATGAGCAGTTCTTC. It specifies CATTREASPYNEQFF.